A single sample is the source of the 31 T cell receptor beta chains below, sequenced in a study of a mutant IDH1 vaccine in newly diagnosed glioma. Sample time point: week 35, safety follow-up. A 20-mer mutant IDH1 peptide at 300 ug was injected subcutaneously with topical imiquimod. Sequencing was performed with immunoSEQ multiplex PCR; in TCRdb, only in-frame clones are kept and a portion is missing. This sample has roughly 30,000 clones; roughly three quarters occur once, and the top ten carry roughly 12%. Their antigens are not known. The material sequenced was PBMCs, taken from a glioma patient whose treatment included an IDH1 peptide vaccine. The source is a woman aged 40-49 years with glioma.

CDR3 nucleotide sequence: TGTGCCAGCAGCGTAGGTCTTCTCTATGGCTACACCTTC. Protein: CASSVGLLYGYTF. V gene TRBV9 combines with J gene TRBJ1-2, with no clear D. From germline, CDR1 is SGDLS and CDR2 YYNGEE. The CDR3 contains 13 residues. The V end was cut by 0 bases, the J end by 4 bases, with 7 bases between.

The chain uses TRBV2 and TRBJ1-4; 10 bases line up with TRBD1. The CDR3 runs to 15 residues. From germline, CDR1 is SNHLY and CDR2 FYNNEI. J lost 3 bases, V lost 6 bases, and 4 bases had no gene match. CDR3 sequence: CASRRDRGPNEKLFF. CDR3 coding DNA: TGTGCCAGCAGGCGTGACAGGGGGCCTAATGAAAAACTGTTTTTT.

CDR3 region: CASSMGGFYGYTF. The CDR3 DNA sequence: TGTGCCAGTAGTATGGGCGGGTTCTATGGCTACACCTTC. The chain is built from TRBV19 and TRBJ1-2; D gene unclear. The CDR3 has 13 amino acids. CDR1 and CDR2 (germline): LNHDA, SQIVND (reference sequence). V lost 3 bases, J lost 4 bases, and 9 bases lay in between.

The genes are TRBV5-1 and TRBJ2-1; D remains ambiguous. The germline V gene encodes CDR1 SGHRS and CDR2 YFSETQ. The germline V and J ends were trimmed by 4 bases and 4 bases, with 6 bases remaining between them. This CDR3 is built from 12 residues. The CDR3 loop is CASSPEYNEQFF. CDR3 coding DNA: TGCGCCAGCAGCCCGGAGTACAATGAGCAGTTCTTC.

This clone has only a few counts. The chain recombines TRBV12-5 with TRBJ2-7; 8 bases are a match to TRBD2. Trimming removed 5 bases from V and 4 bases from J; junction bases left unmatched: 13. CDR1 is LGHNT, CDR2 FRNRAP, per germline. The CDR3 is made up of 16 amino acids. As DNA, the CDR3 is TGTGCTAGTGGTCCCTTGCTCGGGGGGGAGAAATACGAGCAGTACTTC. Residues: CASGPLLGGEKYEQYF.

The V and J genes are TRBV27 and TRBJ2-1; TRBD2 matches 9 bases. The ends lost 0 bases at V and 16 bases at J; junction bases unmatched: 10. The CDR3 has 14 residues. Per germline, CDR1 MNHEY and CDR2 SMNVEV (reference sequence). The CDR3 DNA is TGTGCCAGCAGTTTATCGGAAATAGCGGGGGTGGTCTTCTTC. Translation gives CASSLSEIAGVVFF.

The CDR3 nucleotides are TGCGCCAGCAGCCCCGGGGGGGCCTCTAATGAGCAGTTCTTC. It is translated as CASSPGGASNEQFF. The rearrangement uses TRBV5-1 and TRBJ2-1; TRBD2 matches 8 bases. CDR3 length equals 14 residues. The V gene's germline CDR1 is SGHRS and CDR2 YFSETQ. Germline trimming cut 4 bases from V and 7 bases from J; bases unmatched to any gene: 7.

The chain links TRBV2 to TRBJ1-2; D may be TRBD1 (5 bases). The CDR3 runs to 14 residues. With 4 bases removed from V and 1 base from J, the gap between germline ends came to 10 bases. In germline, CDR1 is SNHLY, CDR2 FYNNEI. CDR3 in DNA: TGTGCCAGCAGTGGACAGCTGGGTAACTATGGCTACACCTTC. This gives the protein CASSGQLGNYGYTF.

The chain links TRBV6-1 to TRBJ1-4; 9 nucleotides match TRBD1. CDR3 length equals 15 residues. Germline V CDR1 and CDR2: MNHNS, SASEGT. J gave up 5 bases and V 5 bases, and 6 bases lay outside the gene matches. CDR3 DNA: TGTGCCAGCAGTACCCTGACAGGGGGAAATGAAAAACTGTTTTTT. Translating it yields CASSTLTGGNEKLFF.

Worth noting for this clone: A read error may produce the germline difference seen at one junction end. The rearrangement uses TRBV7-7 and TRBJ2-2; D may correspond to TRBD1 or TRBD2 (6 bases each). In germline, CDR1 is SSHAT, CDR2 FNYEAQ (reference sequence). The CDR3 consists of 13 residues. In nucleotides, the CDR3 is TGTGCTAGCAGCGTGTCCGGGGGCGCAAGGCTGTTTTTT. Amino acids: CASSVSGGARLFF.

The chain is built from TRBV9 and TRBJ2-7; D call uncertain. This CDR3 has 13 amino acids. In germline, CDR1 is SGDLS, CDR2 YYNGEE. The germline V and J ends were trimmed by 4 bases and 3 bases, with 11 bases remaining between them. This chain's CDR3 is CASSTAAGYEQYF. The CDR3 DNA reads TGTGCCAGCAGCACTGCGGCAGGCTACGAGCAGTACTTC.

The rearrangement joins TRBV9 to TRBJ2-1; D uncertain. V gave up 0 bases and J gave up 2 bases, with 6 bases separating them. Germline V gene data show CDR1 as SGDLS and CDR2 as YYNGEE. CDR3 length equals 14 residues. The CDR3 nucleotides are TGTGCCAGCAGCGTAGTCGTTACCTACAATGAGCAGTTCTTC. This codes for CASSVVVTYNEQFF.

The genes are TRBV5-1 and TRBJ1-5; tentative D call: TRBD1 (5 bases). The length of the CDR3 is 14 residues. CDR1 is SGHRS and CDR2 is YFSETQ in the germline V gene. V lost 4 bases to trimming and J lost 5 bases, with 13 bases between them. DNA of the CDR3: TGCGCCAGCAGCCCCGGGGGTGGTGATCAGCCCCAGCATTTT. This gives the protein CASSPGGGDQPQHF.

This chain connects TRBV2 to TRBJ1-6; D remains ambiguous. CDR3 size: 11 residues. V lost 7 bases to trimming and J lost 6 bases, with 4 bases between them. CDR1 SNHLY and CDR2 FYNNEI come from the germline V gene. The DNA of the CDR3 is TGTGCCAGCACCCTTAATTCACCCCTCCACTTT. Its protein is CASTLNSPLHF.

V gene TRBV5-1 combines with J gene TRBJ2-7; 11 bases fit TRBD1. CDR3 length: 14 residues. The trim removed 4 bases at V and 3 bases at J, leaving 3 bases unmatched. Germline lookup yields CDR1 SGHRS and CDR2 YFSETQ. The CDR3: CASSTGTGGYEQYF. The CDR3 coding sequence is TGCGCCAGCAGCACCGGGACAGGGGGCTACGAGCAGTACTTC.

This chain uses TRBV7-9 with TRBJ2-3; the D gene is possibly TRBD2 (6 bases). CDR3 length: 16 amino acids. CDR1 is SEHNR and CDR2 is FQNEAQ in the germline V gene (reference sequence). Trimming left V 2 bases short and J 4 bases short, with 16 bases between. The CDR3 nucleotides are TGTGCCAGCAGCTTATTAACGTCCTGGGGGGCAGATACGCAGTATTTT. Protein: CASSLLTSWGADTQYF.

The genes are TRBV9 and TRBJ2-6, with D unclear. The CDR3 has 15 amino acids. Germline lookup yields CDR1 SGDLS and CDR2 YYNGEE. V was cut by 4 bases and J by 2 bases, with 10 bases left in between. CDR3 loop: CASSPHTAGANVLTF. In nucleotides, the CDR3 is TGTGCCAGCAGCCCCCACACAGCTGGGGCCAACGTCCTGACTTTC.

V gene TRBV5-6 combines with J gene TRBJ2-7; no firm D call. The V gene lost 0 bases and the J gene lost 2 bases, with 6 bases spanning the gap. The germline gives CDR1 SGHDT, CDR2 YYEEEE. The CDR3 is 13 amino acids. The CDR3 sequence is CASSLGLPYEQYF. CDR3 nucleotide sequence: TGTGCCAGCAGCTTGGGCCTTCCCTACGAGCAGTACTTC.

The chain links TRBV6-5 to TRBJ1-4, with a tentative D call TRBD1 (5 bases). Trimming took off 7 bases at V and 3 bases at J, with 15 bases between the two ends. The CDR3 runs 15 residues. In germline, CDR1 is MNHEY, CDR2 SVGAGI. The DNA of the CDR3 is TGTGCCAGCAAGGCCAGGGACTGGTCTAATGAAAAACTGTTTTTT. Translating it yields CASKARDWSNEKLFF.

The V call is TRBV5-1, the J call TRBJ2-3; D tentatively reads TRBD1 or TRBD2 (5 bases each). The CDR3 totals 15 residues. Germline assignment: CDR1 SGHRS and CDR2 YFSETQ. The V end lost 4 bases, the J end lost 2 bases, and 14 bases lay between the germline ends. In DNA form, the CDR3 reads TGCGCCAGCAGCCCGGGGACCCTCCACACAGATACGCAGTATTTT. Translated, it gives CASSPGTLHTDTQYF.

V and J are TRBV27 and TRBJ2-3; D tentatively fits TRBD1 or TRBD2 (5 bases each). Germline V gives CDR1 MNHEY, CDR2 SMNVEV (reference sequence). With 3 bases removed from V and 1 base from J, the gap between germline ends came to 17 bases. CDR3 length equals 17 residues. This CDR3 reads CASSFLTGTPGTDTQYF. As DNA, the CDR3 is TGTGCCAGCAGTTTCCTTACGGGGACGCCGGGCACAGATACGCAGTATTTT.

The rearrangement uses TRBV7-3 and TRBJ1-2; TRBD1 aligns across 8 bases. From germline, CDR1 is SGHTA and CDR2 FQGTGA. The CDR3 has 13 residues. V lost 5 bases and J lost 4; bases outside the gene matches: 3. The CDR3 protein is CASSAGQGYGYTF. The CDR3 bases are TGTGCCAGCAGCGCCGGACAGGGCTATGGCTACACCTTC.

The DNA of the CDR3 is TGTGCCAGCAGCACCCGAGCCGCCGAGCAGTACTTC. Its protein product is CASSTRAAEQYF. The gene calls are TRBV7-6 and TRBJ2-7; unclear D gene. The CDR3 runs to 12 residues. Germline V lookup: CDR1 SGHVS, CDR2 FNYEAQ. The V and J ends lost 5 bases and 6 bases respectively, with 11 bases between them.

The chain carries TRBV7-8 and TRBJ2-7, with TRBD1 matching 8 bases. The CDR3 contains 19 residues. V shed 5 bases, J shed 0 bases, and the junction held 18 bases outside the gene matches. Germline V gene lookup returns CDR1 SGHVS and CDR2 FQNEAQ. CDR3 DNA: TGTGCCAGCAGCCCCCACAGGGGGTTCCTTTACCGGGGCTCCTACGAGCAGTACTTC. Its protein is CASSPHRGFLYRGSYEQYF.

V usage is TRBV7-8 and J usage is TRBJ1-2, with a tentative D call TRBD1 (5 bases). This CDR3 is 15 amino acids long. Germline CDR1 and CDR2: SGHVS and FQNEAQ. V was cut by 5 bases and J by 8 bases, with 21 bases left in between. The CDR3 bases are TGTGCCAGCAGCGTGGGGGACGCCCTGGGTGGGGGCTACACCTTC. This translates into CASSVGDALGGGYTF.

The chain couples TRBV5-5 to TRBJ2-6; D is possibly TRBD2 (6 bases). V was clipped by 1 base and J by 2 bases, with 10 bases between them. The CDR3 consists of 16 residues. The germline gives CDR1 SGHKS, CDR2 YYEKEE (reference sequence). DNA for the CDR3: TGTGCCAGCAGCTTGACCCCGGGGGCTGGGGCCAACGTCCTGACTTTC. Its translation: CASSLTPGAGANVLTF.

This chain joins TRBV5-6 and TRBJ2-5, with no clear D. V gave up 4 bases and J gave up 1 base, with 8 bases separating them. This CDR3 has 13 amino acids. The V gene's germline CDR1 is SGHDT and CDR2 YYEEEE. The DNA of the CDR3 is TGTGCCAGCAGCATGACAACCCAAGAGACCCAGTACTTC. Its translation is CASSMTTQETQYF.

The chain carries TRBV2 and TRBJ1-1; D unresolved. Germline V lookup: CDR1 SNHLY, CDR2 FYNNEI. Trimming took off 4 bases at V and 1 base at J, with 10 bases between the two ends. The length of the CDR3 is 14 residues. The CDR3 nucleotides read TGTGCCAGCAGTGGCGCCTTCGGGAACACTGAAGCTTTCTTT. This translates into CASSGAFGNTEAFF. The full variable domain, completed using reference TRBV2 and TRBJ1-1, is EPEVTQTPSHQVTQMGQEVILRCVPISNHLYFYWYRQILGQKVEFLVSFYNNEISEKSEIFDDQFSVERPDGSNFTLKIRSTKLEDSAMYFCASSGAFGNTEAFFGQGTRLTVV.

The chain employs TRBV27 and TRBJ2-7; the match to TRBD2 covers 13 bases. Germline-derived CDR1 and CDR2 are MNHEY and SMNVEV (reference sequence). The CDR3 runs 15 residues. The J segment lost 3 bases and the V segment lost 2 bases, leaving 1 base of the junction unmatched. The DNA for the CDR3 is TGTGCCAGCAGTTTAGGGACTAGCGGGATCTACGAGCAGTACTTC. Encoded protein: CASSLGTSGIYEQYF.

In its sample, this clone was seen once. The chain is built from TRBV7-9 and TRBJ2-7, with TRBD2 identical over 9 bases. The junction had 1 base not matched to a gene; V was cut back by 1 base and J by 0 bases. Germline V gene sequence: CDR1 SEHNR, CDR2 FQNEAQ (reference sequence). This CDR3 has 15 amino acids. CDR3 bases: TGTGCCAGCAGCTTAGTACTAGCGGGCTCCTACGAGCAGTACTTC. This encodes CASSLVLAGSYEQYF.

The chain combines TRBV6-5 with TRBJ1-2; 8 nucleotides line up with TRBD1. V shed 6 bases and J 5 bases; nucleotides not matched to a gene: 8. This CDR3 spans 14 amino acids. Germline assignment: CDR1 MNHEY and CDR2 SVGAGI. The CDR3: CASSLQDRAYGYTF. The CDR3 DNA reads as TGTGCCAGCAGCCTACAGGACAGGGCTTATGGCTACACCTTC.